This T cell receptor (beta chain) was sequenced in a study of CD8 T cells in Susac syndrome. RNA totalling roughly 0.45 to 1 ug underwent reverse transcription with random hexamers. TCR beta CDR3 was amplified by immunoSEQ multiplex PCR. This amplification extended across 54 Vbeta and 13 Jbeta segments. TCRdb used MiXCR to reprocess the immunoSEQ multiplex PCR reads, holding one entry per CDR3 protein. The profile shows 100,000 to 150,000 distinct CDR3 sequences, 90% to 95% of them singletons. The sequence was collected from a human donor with Susac syndrome. The material sequenced was CD8+ T cells from PBMCs.

In DNA form, the CDR3 reads TGCAGTGCTGACGGACTAGCGGCCACAGATACGCAGTATTTT. Its protein product is CSADGLAATDTQYF. The chain carries TRBV20-1 and TRBJ2-3; 10 nucleotides align to TRBD2. V lost 5 bases and J lost 2; bases outside the gene matches: 4. Germline CDR1 and CDR2: DFQATT and SNEGSKA (reference sequence). The CDR3 sequence is 14 residues long.